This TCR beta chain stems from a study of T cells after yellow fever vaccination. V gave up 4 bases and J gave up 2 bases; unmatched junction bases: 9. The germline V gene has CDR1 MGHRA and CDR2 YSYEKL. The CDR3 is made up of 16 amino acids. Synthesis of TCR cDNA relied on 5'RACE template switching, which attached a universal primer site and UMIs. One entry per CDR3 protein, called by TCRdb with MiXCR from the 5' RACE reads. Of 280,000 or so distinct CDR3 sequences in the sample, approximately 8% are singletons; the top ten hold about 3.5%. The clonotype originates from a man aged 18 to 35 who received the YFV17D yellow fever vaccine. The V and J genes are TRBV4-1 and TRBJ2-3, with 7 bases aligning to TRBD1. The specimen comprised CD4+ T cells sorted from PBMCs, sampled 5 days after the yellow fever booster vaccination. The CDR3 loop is CASSPLGQYLTDTQYF. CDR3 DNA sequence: TGCGCCAGCAGCCCCCTGGGACAGTACCTCACAGATACGCAGTATTTT.